These 14 T cell receptor beta chains came from one sample sequenced in a study of T-cell reconstitution after alpha-beta-depleted transplantation in children. During its preparation, the TCRbeta library received unique molecular identifiers. TCRdb itself ran the PCR reads through MiXCR, one entry per CDR3 protein. The sample has approximately 490,000 distinct CDR3 sequences; roughly 10% are singletons. The sequenced sample was PBMCs, obtained before TCRalphabeta/CD19-depleted stem cell transplant. The receptors originated from a child under 10 years old with inherited bone marrow failure, due to receive a stem cell transplant.

This clonotype was counted at least ten times. The rearrangement links TRBV7-2 to TRBJ2-1; unclear D gene. This CDR3 comprises 14 residues. Germline CDR1 reads SGHTA; CDR2 reads FQGNSA. V was pared by 5 bases and J by 5 bases, with 13 bases between. The CDR3 spells CASSPHLVNNEQFF. CDR3 nucleotides: TGTGCCAGCAGCCCCCATCTAGTGAACAATGAGCAGTTCTTC.

This clonotype was counted many times. The chain combines TRBV4-2 with TRBJ2-7, with D perhaps matching TRBD1 (6 bases). In germline, CDR1 is LGHNA, CDR2 YNFKEQ. Trimming pared 4 bases from V and 1 base from J, leaving 17 bases between. This CDR3 is 16 amino acids long. CDR3 in amino acids: CASSRGLDDVSYEQYF. CDR3 nucleotides: TGTGCCAGCAGCCGGGGGCTAGACGACGTATCCTACGAGCAGTACTTC.

This clonotype was detected ten times or more. The chain is built from TRBV29-1 and TRBJ1-1; tentative D call: TRBD1 (6 bases). CDR1 is SQVTM and CDR2 is ANQGSEA in the germline V gene. The CDR3 sequence is 13 residues long. Trimming took 8 bases from V and 0 from J, leaving 13 bases between them. CDR3 amino acids: CSPEDSLNTEAFF. CDR3 nucleotides: TGCAGCCCCGAGGACAGTTTGAACACTGAAGCTTTCTTT.

This clonotype was seen many times. The rearrangement links TRBV29-1 to TRBJ1-1, with TRBD1 as a possible D gene (5 bases). From germline, CDR1 is SQVTM and CDR2 ANQGSEA. The CDR3 sequence is 13 residues long. V lost 7 bases and J 3 bases, leaving 15 bases between the germline ends. CDR3 coding DNA: TGCAGCGCACTCCCCGGGGGGTACACTGAAGCTTTCTTT. Amino acids: CSALPGGYTEAFF.

This clonotype was seen more than once but under ten times. The V gene is TRBV7-9, the J gene TRBJ2-2; D is possibly TRBD1 or TRBD2 (5 bases each). This CDR3 comprises 16 residues. V lost 5 bases to trimming and J lost 6 bases, with 19 bases between them. Germline V lookup: CDR1 SEHNR, CDR2 FQNEAQ (reference sequence). The CDR3: CASSVRDGPSPGELFF. CDR3 bases: TGTGCCAGCAGCGTCAGGGACGGACCTTCCCCCGGGGAGCTGTTTTTT.

This clonotype was recorded many times. This sequence joins TRBV2 and TRBJ1-1; 9 bases are shared with TRBD1. The CDR3 runs 14 residues. Germline V gene data show CDR1 as SNHLY and CDR2 as FYNNEI. The trim removed 4 bases at V and 11 bases at J, leaving 11 bases unmatched. The CDR3 here is CASSVDRGIGGAFF. CDR3 sequence (DNA): TGTGCCAGCAGTGTTGACAGGGGGATTGGTGGGGCTTTCTTT.

This clonotype was seen many times. The chain uses TRBV7-9 and TRBJ2-1, with D unresolved. Deletions cut 5 bases from V and 4 bases from J, with 9 bases between. This CDR3 has 13 residues. Germline loops: CDR1 SEHNR, CDR2 FQNEAQ (reference sequence). CDR3 nucleotides: TGTGCCAGCAGCCCGGCCCTATACAATGAGCAGTTCTTC. It translates to CASSPALYNEQFF. Complete variable domain (other parts from reference TRBV7-9 and TRBJ2-1): DTGVSQNPRHKITKRGQNVTFRCDPISEHNRLYWYRQTLGQGPEFLTYFQNEAQLEKSRLLSDRFSAERPKGSFSTLEIQRTEQGDSAMYLCASSPALYNEQFFGPGTRLTVL.

In this sample, this clonotype turned up many times. The chain couples TRBV4-2 to TRBJ2-1, with D hard to call. V gave up 1 base and J gave up 5 bases, with 15 bases separating them. CDR3 length equals 16 residues. Germline loops: CDR1 LGHNA, CDR2 YNFKEQ. The CDR3 here is CASSQVDSDQHNEQFF. CDR3 coding DNA: TGTGCCAGCAGCCAAGTTGACTCGGACCAACACAATGAGCAGTTCTTC.

This clonotype was found many times. The rearrangement uses TRBV20-1 and TRBJ2-7, with 7 bases fitting TRBD2. V shed 0 bases and J 5 bases; nucleotides not matched to a gene: 4. Germline lookup yields CDR1 DFQATT and CDR2 SNEGSKA (reference sequence). This CDR3 has 13 residues. The CDR3 is CSARDWGGNEQYF. In DNA, the CDR3 is TGCAGTGCTAGAGATTGGGGAGGGAACGAGCAGTACTTC.

This clonotype has a count of ten or more. The V gene is TRBV27, the J gene TRBJ1-5; D may be TRBD1 (5 bases). The CDR3 extends over 14 amino acids. The ends were cut back, 5 bases at V and 7 bases at J, with 15 bases in the middle. Germline CDR1 and CDR2: MNHEY and SMNVEV (reference sequence). The CDR3 protein is CASSLSGPHQPQHF. The CDR3 DNA is TGTGCCAGCAGTCTGTCAGGGCCCCACCAGCCCCAGCATTTT.

This clonotype occurred many times. This chain connects TRBV5-1 to TRBJ1-1; 7 bases are shared with TRBD1. CDR1 is SGHRS, CDR2 YFSETQ, per germline. The CDR3 contains 15 residues. The J segment lost 0 bases and the V segment lost 4 bases, leaving 6 bases of the junction unmatched. The CDR3 DNA reads as TGCGCCAGCAGCGCGGGACAGCTTATGAACACTGAAGCTTTCTTT. This translates into CASSAGQLMNTEAFF.

This clonotype was counted at least ten times. The chain joins TRBV10-3 to TRBJ1-2, with 10 bases matching TRBD1. CDR1 is ENHRY and CDR2 is SYGVKD in the germline V gene. Losses at the gene ends were 10 bases for V and 2 bases for J; bases not matched to a gene: 7. The CDR3 has 14 amino acids. The chain's CDR3 is CATYGQGGNYGYTF. DNA of the CDR3: TGTGCCACCTACGGACAGGGGGGAAACTATGGCTACACCTTC.

This clonotype was observed many times. V and J are TRBV5-6 and TRBJ2-3; D might be TRBD2 (5 bases). V was cut by 0 bases and J by 6 bases, with 14 bases left in between. The CDR3 spans 15 residues. The germline V gene encodes CDR1 SGHDT and CDR2 YYEEEE. CDR3 coding DNA: TGTGCCAGCAGCTTGGAGGTAGCGCTAGGGGATACGCAGTATTTT. It is translated as CASSLEVALGDTQYF.

This clonotype has at least ten counts. The chain joins TRBV11-2 to TRBJ2-2; maybe TRBD2 (5 bases). V was cut by 2 bases and J by 0 bases, with 13 bases left in between. Germline V lookup: CDR1 SGHAT, CDR2 FQNNGV. This CDR3 region has 17 residues. The CDR3 protein is CASSLLWRRANTGELFF. As DNA, the CDR3 is TGTGCCAGCAGCTTACTCTGGAGGCGGGCGAACACCGGGGAGCTGTTTTTT.